The T cell receptor (beta chain) described here comes from a study of OX40 agonist ivuxolimab in advanced cancers. This clone was recorded only once. The CDR3 has 14 residues. Germline values: CDR1 SQVTM, CDR2 ANQGSEA. V was shortened by 5 bases and J by 0 bases, with 12 bases between the two germline ends. Clones were read by immunoSEQ multiplex PCR, and TCRdb kept only the in-frame ones, dropping some. The profile covers about 70,000 clones, with around nine tenths appearing a single time and 0.86% taken by the ten largest. The chain joins TRBV29-1 to TRBJ2-3; possibly TRBD1 for D (5 bases). The clonotype comes from an adult with an advanced solid tumor such as melanoma, head and neck, liver or kidney cancer. The sample consisted of CD4+ or CD8+ T cells sorted from blood, taken in a trial of the OX40 agonist ivuxolimab. In DNA, the CDR3 is TGCAGCGTTCAAGGGGTATGGAGCACAGATACGCAGTATTTT. This encodes CSVQGVWSTDTQYF.